Below are 5 T cell receptor beta chains sequenced from a single sample in a study of blood T cell repertoires in COVID-19. Produced via immunoSEQ multiplex PCR; TCRdb's table is partial and in-frame only. The table shows under 95,000 clones, with 80% to 90% occurring only once. Sequences were obtained from peripheral blood. The receptors here all came from a human donor in a cohort sampled during active COVID-19.

The chain links TRBV5-1 to TRBJ2-2, with D perhaps TRBD2 (5 bases). The CDR3 totals 14 residues. The germline V gene encodes CDR1 SGHRS and CDR2 YFSETQ. The V and J ends lost 4 bases and 7 bases respectively, with 14 bases between them. The CDR3 bases are TGCGCCAGCAGCAAGGACTGGGCCAACGGGGAGCTGTTTTTT. It encodes CASSKDWANGELFF. Full variable domain (outside the CDR3, taken from reference TRBV5-1 and TRBJ2-2): KAGVTQTPRYLIKTRGQQVTLSCSPISGHRSVSWYQQTPGQGLQFLFEYFSETQRNKGNFPGRFSGRQFSNSRSEMNVSTLELGDSALYLCASSKDWANGELFFGEGSRLTVL.

The chain recombines TRBV2 with TRBJ2-7; TRBD1 agrees at 7 bases. The CDR3 contains 16 residues. The J segment lost 6 bases and the V segment lost 2 bases, leaving 13 bases of the junction unmatched. Germline loops: CDR1 SNHLY, CDR2 FYNNEI. The CDR3 sequence: CASSEFAGTVLAEQYF. The DNA for the CDR3 is TGTGCCAGCAGTGAATTTGCCGGGACAGTCCTCGCCGAGCAGTACTTC.

This rearrangement joins TRBV7-2 to TRBJ2-2, with D possibly being TRBD2 (6 bases). V lost 1 base and J lost 1, with 19 bases in between. Per germline, CDR1 SGHTA and CDR2 FQGNSA. This CDR3 spans 19 amino acids. The CDR3 DNA reads as TGTGCCAGCAGCTTAGGTCGCCGGCGGGACCGCAAGAACACCGGGGAGCTGTTTTTT. Its protein is CASSLGRRRDRKNTGELFF.

The chain couples TRBV5-1 to TRBJ2-5, with TRBD1 matching over 10 bases. From germline, CDR1 is SGHRS and CDR2 YFSETQ. CDR3 size: 14 residues. The V gene end was trimmed by 3 bases and the J gene end by 5 bases; junction bases not matched to a gene: 4. The CDR3 spells CASSWGQGTETQYF. CDR3 coding DNA: TGCGCCAGCAGCTGGGGACAGGGGACCGAGACCCAGTACTTC.

This sequence joins TRBV7-6 and TRBJ2-1; weak D call: TRBD2 (5 bases). V was pared by 0 bases and J by 8 bases, with 11 bases between. Germline V CDR1 and CDR2: SGHVS, FNYEAQ. CDR3 size: 14 residues. The CDR3 sequence is CASSLAGASDEQFF. The CDR3 nucleotides are TGTGCCAGCAGCTTAGCGGGAGCGTCGGATGAGCAGTTCTTC.